This entry lists 21 T cell receptor beta chains sequenced from one sample in a study of T cell responses to AZD1222 COVID-19 vaccine. Sequencing was performed with immunoSEQ multiplex PCR; in TCRdb, only in-frame clones are kept and a portion is missing. The sample consists of under 95,000 clones, around 90% of them appearing once. The sequences come from peripheral blood, collected 28 days after the second AZD1222 dose. The receptors were gathered from an adult who received the AZD1222 COVID-19 vaccine.

The chain recombines TRBV9 with TRBJ1-2; no reliable D call. The V end lost 0 bases, the J end lost 4 bases, and 13 bases lay between the germline ends. CDR1 is SGDLS, CDR2 YYNGEE, per germline. The CDR3 is 15 amino acids. CDR3 residues: CASSVDLRDTYGYTF. CDR3 nucleotide sequence: TGTGCCAGCAGCGTAGATCTAAGGGATACCTATGGCTACACCTTC.

The chain has TRBV7-2 and TRBJ1-6; D is uncertain. CDR3 size: 13 residues. V shed 1 base and J shed 9 bases, with 7 bases lying between them. Germline CDR1 is SGHTA and CDR2 is FQGNSA. The CDR3 reads CASSLVEFSPLHF. As DNA, the CDR3 is TGTGCCAGCAGCTTAGTTGAGTTTTCACCCCTCCACTTT. Drawing the rest from reference TRBV7-2 and TRBJ1-6, the complete variable domain is GAGVSQSPSNKVTEKGKDVELRCDPISGHTALYWYRQSLGQGLEFLIYFQGNSAPDKSGLPSDRFSAERTGGSVSTLTIQRTQQEDSAVYLCASSLVEFSPLHFGNGTRLTVT.

The table lists this clone with a few counts. This CDR3 is CASTSTGRTTSPLHF. CDR3 nucleotide sequence: TGTGCCAGTACCTCGACAGGGAGAACGACTTCACCCCTCCACTTT. This sequence joins TRBV19 and TRBJ1-6, with 7 bases fitting TRBD1. This CDR3 is 15 amino acids long. Germline V CDR1 and CDR2: LNHDA, SQIVND (reference sequence). J gave up 9 bases and V 7 bases, and 12 bases lay outside the gene matches.

This rearrangement joins TRBV28 to TRBJ1-1; a weak D match, TRBD1 (5 bases). Germline lookup yields CDR1 MDHEN and CDR2 SYDVKM. Trimming removed 9 bases from V and 4 bases from J, with 9 bases in between. The CDR3 contains 11 residues. The DNA of the CDR3 is TGTGCCAGTGGGGCCCCCACTGAAGCTTTCTTT. Protein: CASGAPTEAFF.

The chain employs TRBV5-4 and TRBJ2-3, with 7 positions matching TRBD1. Germline V lookup: CDR1 SGHNT, CDR2 YYREEE (reference sequence). Germline trimming cut 3 bases from V and 5 bases from J; bases unmatched to any gene: 9. This CDR3 contains 15 residues. The CDR3 reads CASSSDRVAGDTQYF. In DNA, the CDR3 is TGTGCCAGCAGCTCCGACAGGGTCGCCGGAGATACGCAGTATTTT.

CDR3 amino acids: CASSYSAGAGETQYF. As DNA, the CDR3 is TGTGCCAGCAGTTACTCGGCGGGGGCGGGGGAGACCCAGTACTTC. V is TRBV6-5 and J is TRBJ2-5; a possible D gene is TRBD2 (7 bases). Between the trimmed V and J ends, which lost 0 bases and 5 bases, there was a span of 13 bases. This CDR3 has 15 residues. Germline V gene sequence: CDR1 MNHEY, CDR2 SVGAGI.

This clone has more than one count but fewer than ten. V gene TRBV4-3 combines with J gene TRBJ2-5; 12 bases align to TRBD1. V was pared by 1 base and J by 4 bases, with 4 bases of the junction left unmatched. The CDR3 covers 16 residues. Germline assignment: CDR1 LGHNA and CDR2 YSLEER. DNA for the CDR3: TGCGCCAGCAGCCAAGTCGGGACAGGGGGCGGAGAGACCCAGTACTTC. It yields the protein CASSQVGTGGGETQYF.

The J gene is TRBJ1-6, the V gene TRBV10-3; 9 bases map to TRBD1. Germline V lookup: CDR1 ENHRY, CDR2 SYGVKD. This CDR3 has 13 amino acids. Trimming removed 6 bases from V and 15 bases from J; junction bases left unmatched: 9. The CDR3 loop is CAIRAGTGPGLHF. The CDR3 coding sequence is TGTGCCATCAGAGCCGGGACAGGGCCGGGCCTCCACTTT.

The CDR3: CSALLGTEAFF. CDR3 nucleotide sequence: TGCAGCGCTCTCCTTGGAACTGAAGCTTTCTTT. The chain couples TRBV29-1 to TRBJ1-1; D is unresolved. Trimming cost V 7 bases and J 5 bases, with 11 bases left between them. The CDR3 is made up of 11 amino acids. Germline V lookup: CDR1 SQVTM, CDR2 ANQGSEA.

The chain links TRBV2 to TRBJ1-4; D is ambiguous. The V end lost 2 bases, the J end lost 4 bases, and 8 bases lay between the germline ends. CDR3 size: 14 residues. CDR1 and CDR2 from the germline V gene are SNHLY and FYNNEI. The CDR3 DNA reads TGTGCCAGCAGTGAAAACAGCTATAATGAAAAACTGTTTTTT. Its protein product is CASSENSYNEKLFF.

This clone has a handful of counts. The chain has TRBV18 and TRBJ1-2, with D tentatively TRBD1 (5 bases). The CDR3 is 14 residues long. The germline CDR1 and CDR2 sequences are KGHSH and LQKENI. Trimming cost V 2 bases and J 8 bases, with 15 bases left between them. The CDR3 sequence: CASSPEGQGTGYTF. The CDR3 DNA sequence: TGTGCCAGCTCACCAGAAGGGCAGGGCACGGGCTACACCTTC.

This clone has just a few counts. The chain is built from TRBV5-5 and TRBJ1-4; no clear D. This CDR3 is built from 15 residues. Germline loops: CDR1 SGHKS, CDR2 YYEKEE (reference sequence). The ends were cut back, 2 bases at V and 8 bases at J, with 16 bases in the middle. CDR3 nucleotides: TGTGCCAGCAGCTTCTATGACCAGGCGGGGGAAAAACTGTTTTTT. It codes for CASSFYDQAGEKLFF.

The rearrangement joins TRBV29-1 to TRBJ2-7, with D uncertain. Germline V gives CDR1 SQVTM, CDR2 ANQGSEA. This CDR3 spans 16 amino acids. Deletions cut 1 base from V and 2 bases from J, with 18 bases between. The CDR3 loop reads CSVEGGRGTVPYEQYF. CDR3 coding DNA: TGCAGCGTTGAAGGCGGTCGAGGAACAGTACCCTACGAGCAGTACTTC.

The V gene is TRBV7-2, the J gene TRBJ1-2; TRBD1 matches at 9 bases. Germline CDR1 and CDR2: SGHTA and FQGNSA. V dropped 6 bases and J dropped 4; count of bases not matched to a gene: 9. CDR3 length: 15 residues. The CDR3 sequence: CASSIVTGQGYGYTF. The CDR3 DNA reads TGTGCCAGCAGTATTGTTACGGGACAGGGCTATGGCTACACCTTC.

This clone occurred once. The chain is built from TRBV15 and TRBJ1-2, with D possibly matching TRBD1 (5 bases). The germline V gene has CDR1 LNHNV and CDR2 YYDKDF (reference sequence). The length of the CDR3 is 15 residues. Trimming took 0 bases from V and 5 from J, leaving 13 bases between them. The CDR3 region has the DNA TGTGCCACCAGCAGAGATACGGGCGGGGGGTATGGCTACACCTTC. Translation: CATSRDTGGGYGYTF.

This clone was detected only a few times. The chain is built from TRBV19 and TRBJ1-1; D is unresolved. V was clipped by 3 bases and J by 3 bases, with 5 bases between them. CDR1 LNHDA and CDR2 SQIVND come from the germline V gene (reference sequence). This CDR3 comprises 12 residues. The chain's CDR3 is CASSMGYTEAFF. DNA for the CDR3: TGTGCCAGTAGTATGGGATACACTGAAGCTTTCTTT.

The chain joins TRBV7-9 to TRBJ1-2, with TRBD1 as a possible D gene (5 bases). CDR1 is SEHNR, CDR2 FQNEAQ, per germline (reference sequence). The V and J ends lost 7 bases and 3 bases respectively, with 18 bases between them. This CDR3 is built from 15 residues. The CDR3 DNA sequence: TGTGCCAGCAAGGGGTCGGAGGCCTCTTACTATGGCTACACCTTC. Translated: CASKGSEASYYGYTF. Complete variable domain (other parts from reference TRBV7-9 and TRBJ1-2): DTGVSQNPRHKITKRGQNVTFRCDPISEHNRLYWYRQTLGQGPEFLTYFQNEAQLEKSRLLSDRFSAERPKGSFSTLEIQRTEQGDSAMYLCASKGSEASYYGYTFGSGTRLTVV.

The chain uses TRBV2 and TRBJ2-6, with no clear D. The germline V and J ends were trimmed by 3 bases and 2 bases, with 2 bases remaining between them. CDR3 length: 13 residues. Germline V gene data show CDR1 as SNHLY and CDR2 as FYNNEI. In DNA, the CDR3 is TGTGCCAGCAGTGATACTGGGGCCAACGTCCTGACTTTC. This encodes CASSDTGANVLTF.

The chain joins TRBV3-1 (or the pseudogene TRBV3-2) to TRBJ1-2; 8 bases are a match to TRBD1. Germline CDR1 reads LGHDT; CDR2 reads YNNKEL (reference sequence). The CDR3 has 16 amino acids. Trimming took 3 bases from V and 1 from J; bases not matched to a gene: 7. CDR3 bases: TGTGCCAGCAGCCAGACCCGGACAGGGAGTAACTATGGCTACACCTTC. Protein sequence: CASSQTRTGSNYGYTF.

This sequence joins TRBV7-9 and TRBJ1-5; D is undetermined. V lost 4 bases and J 2 bases, leaving 6 bases between the germline ends. This CDR3 comprises 13 residues. Looked up from germline, CDR1 is SEHNR and CDR2 is FQNEAQ (reference sequence). CDR3 region: CASSYVGNQPQHF. The CDR3 DNA is TGTGCCAGCAGCTACGTCGGCAATCAGCCCCAGCATTTT.

The rearrangement joins TRBV11-3 to TRBJ2-1; TRBD2 agrees at 12 bases. Trimming at V came to 1 base and at J to 4 bases, leaving 5 bases not matched to a gene. This CDR3 spans 17 amino acids. CDR1 SGHNT and CDR2 YENEEA come from the germline V gene. CDR3 sequence: CASSLGSSGGAYNEQFF. In DNA form, the CDR3 reads TGTGCCAGCAGCTTAGGCTCTAGCGGGGGGGCGTACAATGAGCAGTTCTTC.